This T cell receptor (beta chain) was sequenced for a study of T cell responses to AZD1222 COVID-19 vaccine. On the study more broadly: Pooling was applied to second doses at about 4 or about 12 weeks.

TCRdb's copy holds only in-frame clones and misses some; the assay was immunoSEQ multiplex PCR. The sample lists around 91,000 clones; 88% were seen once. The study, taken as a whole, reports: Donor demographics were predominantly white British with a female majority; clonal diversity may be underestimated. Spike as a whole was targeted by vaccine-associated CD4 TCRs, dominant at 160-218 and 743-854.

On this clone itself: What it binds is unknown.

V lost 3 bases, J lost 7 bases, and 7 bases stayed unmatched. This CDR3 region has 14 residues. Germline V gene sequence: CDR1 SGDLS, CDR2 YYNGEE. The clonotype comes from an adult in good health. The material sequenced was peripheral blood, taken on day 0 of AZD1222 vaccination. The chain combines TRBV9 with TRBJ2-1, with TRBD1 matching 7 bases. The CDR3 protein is CASSGQGSWNEQFF. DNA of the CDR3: TGTGCCAGCAGCGGACAGGGTTCGTGGAATGAGCAGTTCTTC.